The 30 T cell receptor beta chains below all came from one sample that was sequenced in a study of T cells in localized non-small cell lung cancer. Assay used: immunoSEQ multiplex PCR; TCRdb lists only in-frame clones, some missing. Of fewer than 45,000 clones in the sample, around 86% were seen once. Sequencing was performed on peripheral blood, taken before any cancer treatment. The receptors stem from a woman aged 18 to 55 with stage III lung adenocarcinoma.

This clone was recorded only once. The chain links TRBV19 to TRBJ1-6; a possible D gene is TRBD1 (5 bases). There are 15 residues in the CDR3. V was trimmed by 6 bases and J by 3 bases, leaving 12 bases between them. Looked up from germline, CDR1 is LNHDA and CDR2 is SQIVND (reference sequence). The chain's CDR3 is CASSSQQVYNSPLHF. CDR3 coding DNA: TGTGCCAGTAGCTCTCAACAGGTCTATAATTCACCCCTCCACTTT.

The chain recombines TRBV6-6 with TRBJ2-1; tentative D call: TRBD2 (5 bases). V gave up 0 bases and J gave up 2 bases, with 11 bases separating them. Germline V gene sequence: CDR1 MNHNY, CDR2 SVGAGI (reference sequence). The CDR3 consists of 16 residues. The CDR3 reads CASSYSTRIAYNEQFF. CDR3 sequence (DNA): TGTGCCAGCAGTTACTCAACTAGGATAGCCTACAATGAGCAGTTCTTC.

The V call is TRBV14, the J call TRBJ2-2, with D unresolved. The V end was cut by 0 bases, the J end by 5 bases, with 7 bases between. The CDR3 extends over 14 amino acids. CDR1 and CDR2 (germline): SGHDN, FVKESK. The CDR3 region is CASSQDFGTGELFF. CDR3 bases: TGTGCCAGCAGCCAAGATTTTGGAACCGGGGAGCTGTTTTTT.

This chain connects TRBV7-2 to TRBJ1-2; D possibly corresponds to TRBD1 (5 bases). With 5 bases removed from V and 2 bases from J, the gap between germline ends came to 12 bases. The CDR3 covers 14 residues. The germline CDR1 and CDR2 sequences are SGHTA and FQGNSA. The CDR3 region is CASSPPGKNYGYTF. The DNA of the CDR3 is TGTGCCAGCAGCCCCCCAGGGAAGAACTATGGCTACACCTTC. The entire variable domain, with the rest obtained from reference TRBV7-2 and TRBJ1-2, is as follows: GAGVSQSPSNKVTEKGKDVELRCDPISGHTALYWYRQSLGQGLEFLIYFQGNSAPDKSGLPSDRFSAERTGGSVSTLTIQRTQQEDSAVYLCASSPPGKNYGYTFGSGTRLTVV.

The chain links TRBV7-3 to TRBJ2-1; D is undetermined. The CDR3 has 14 amino acids. V lost 1 base, J lost 6 bases, and 10 bases lay in between. Germline V gene data show CDR1 as SGHTA and CDR2 as FQGTGA. The CDR3 DNA sequence: TGTGCCAGCAGCTTAAACCTCCGAACCAATGAGCAGTTCTTC. Protein sequence: CASSLNLRTNEQFF.

This sequence joins TRBV4-1 and TRBJ2-2, with TRBD1 matching over 7 bases. The V gene's germline CDR1 is MGHRA and CDR2 YSYEKL. The CDR3 consists of 18 residues. Losses at the gene ends were 4 bases for V and 4 bases for J; bases not matched to a gene: 15. This CDR3 is CASSRGQVGGSRTGELFF. In nucleotides, the CDR3 is TGCGCCAGCAGCCGCGGACAGGTCGGTGGGTCTCGCACCGGGGAGCTGTTTTTT.

The chain recombines TRBV7-6 with TRBJ2-5; a weak D match, TRBD2 (5 bases). The V and J ends lost 1 base and 4 bases respectively, with 16 bases between them. CDR3 length equals 16 residues. CDR1 is SGHVS, CDR2 FNYEAQ, per germline. In nucleotides, the CDR3 is TGTGCCAGCAGCTTAGTTTCCGGGGTAAATCGAGAGACCCAGTACTTC. Its protein is CASSLVSGVNRETQYF.

The rearrangement links TRBV6-5 to TRBJ1-5, with a weak D call TRBD1 (5 bases). The germline V gene has CDR1 MNHEY and CDR2 SVGAGI. The V end was cut by 2 bases, the J end by 2 bases, with 7 bases between. The CDR3 is made up of 14 amino acids. The CDR3 loop reads CASSYGGGNQPQHF. Written as DNA, the CDR3 is TGTGCCAGCAGTTACGGGGGGGGCAATCAGCCCCAGCATTTT.

The CDR3 DNA sequence: TGTGCCAGCAGCCAGACCGGGGGACTAGTAGGAAGGGACACCGGGGAGCTGTTTTTT. This sequence encodes CASSQTGGLVGRDTGELFF. The chain has TRBV11-3 and TRBJ2-2, with 8 bases matching TRBD2. Germline V gives CDR1 SGHNT, CDR2 YENEEA. V lost 5 bases, J lost 3 bases, and 17 bases stayed unmatched. The CDR3 spans 19 residues.

The chain has TRBV9 and TRBJ2-1; D unclear. V was shortened by 0 bases and J by 7 bases, with 5 bases between the two germline ends. CDR3 length: 12 residues. Germline CDR1 reads SGDLS; CDR2 reads YYNGEE. This CDR3 reads CASSVEGNEQFF. The CDR3 nucleotides are TGTGCCAGCAGCGTAGAAGGGAATGAGCAGTTCTTC. Full variable domain (remainder filled in from reference TRBV9 and TRBJ2-1): DSGVTQTPKHLITATGQRVTLRCSPRSGDLSVYWYQQSLDQGLQFLIQYYNGEERAKGNILERFSAQQFPDLHSELNLSSLELGDSALYFCASSVEGNEQFFGPGTRLTVL.

The chain is built from TRBV6-1 and TRBJ1-1, with 8 positions matching TRBD1. V lost 8 bases, J lost 1 base, and 6 bases stayed unmatched. The CDR3 totals 14 residues. CDR1 and CDR2 (germline): MNHNS, SASEGT. As DNA, the CDR3 is TGTGCCAGCGTATTCAGGGGGCCGAACACTGAAGCTTTCTTT. Protein: CASVFRGPNTEAFF.

This clone occurred once. The V gene is TRBV7-3, the J gene TRBJ2-3, with TRBD2 identical over 7 bases. This CDR3 region has 14 residues. Trimming at V came to 4 bases and at J to 0 bases, leaving 1 base not matched to a gene. Germline lookup yields CDR1 SGHTA and CDR2 FQGTGA. CDR3 sequence reads: CASSSGGSTDTQYF. CDR3 coding DNA: TGTGCCAGCAGCTCCGGGGGGAGCACAGATACGCAGTATTTT.

CDR3 sequence: CASSLGMANYGYTF. CDR3 nucleotide sequence: TGTGCCAGCAGCTTGGGTATGGCTAACTATGGCTACACCTTC. V usage is TRBV5-4 and J usage is TRBJ1-2, with D uncertain. Germline CDR1 is SGHNT and CDR2 is YYREEE (reference sequence). The V and J ends lost 0 bases and 0 bases respectively, with 6 bases between them. The length of the CDR3 is 14 residues.

This rearrangement joins TRBV19 to TRBJ1-6; the match to TRBD1 covers 7 bases. The CDR3 runs to 15 residues. Germline-derived CDR1 and CDR2 are LNHDA and SQIVND (reference sequence). The junction had 8 bases not matched to a gene; V was cut back by 5 bases and J by 7 bases. Written as DNA, the CDR3 is TGTGCCAGTAGTTTTGGACAGGAGGGGAATTCACCCCTCCACTTT. Its protein product is CASSFGQEGNSPLHF.

The V gene is TRBV9, the J gene TRBJ2-1; D may be TRBD2 (6 bases). Between the trimmed V and J ends, which lost 0 bases and 9 bases, there was a span of 10 bases. The CDR3 is 13 residues long. Per the germline V gene, CDR1 is SGDLS and CDR2 is YYNGEE. The CDR3 DNA reads as TGTGCCAGCAGCGTAGGATCGGGGGTTGAGCAGTTCTTC. This translates into CASSVGSGVEQFF.

This sequence joins TRBV2 and TRBJ1-5; D uncertain. The CDR3 length is 13 residues. V lost 7 bases and J 1 base, leaving 8 bases between the germline ends. In germline, CDR1 is SNHLY, CDR2 FYNNEI. The CDR3 loop reads CASMWQSNQPQHF. The CDR3 DNA is TGTGCCAGCATGTGGCAGAGCAATCAGCCCCAGCATTTT.

The chain has TRBV27 and TRBJ2-3, with 9 bases matching TRBD1. This CDR3 spans 14 amino acids. Germline V gene sequence: CDR1 MNHEY, CDR2 SMNVEV (reference sequence). Losses at the gene ends were 6 bases for V and 4 bases for J; bases not matched to a gene: 5. The CDR3 DNA sequence: TGTGCCAGCAGCCCAACAGGGGGCTCAGATACGCAGTATTTT. Translated, it gives CASSPTGGSDTQYF.

This chain connects TRBV18 to TRBJ2-1; the D gene is possibly TRBD1 (5 bases). The CDR3 spans 13 residues. The V end lost 3 bases, the J end lost 7 bases, and 10 bases lay between the germline ends. Germline V gene data show CDR1 as KGHSH and CDR2 as LQKENI. This chain's CDR3 is CASSPGLQNEQFF. The DNA for the CDR3 is TGTGCCAGCTCACCGGGGCTACAGAATGAGCAGTTCTTC. Full variable domain (outside the CDR3, taken from reference TRBV18 and TRBJ2-1): NAGVMQNPRHLVRRRGQEARLRCSPMKGHSHVYWYRQLPEEGLKFMVYLQKENIIDESGMPKERFSAEFPKEGPSILRIQQVVRGDSAAYFCASSPGLQNEQFFGPGTRLTVL.

V usage is TRBV7-2 and J usage is TRBJ1-1, with D possibly TRBD1 on 5 matching bases. The V and J ends lost 5 bases and 3 bases respectively, with 13 bases between them. CDR3 size: 14 residues. Germline V gene sequence: CDR1 SGHTA, CDR2 FQGNSA. The CDR3 DNA reads as TGTGCCAGCAGCCCCAGCGACAGCCACACTGAAGCTTTCTTT. Translation: CASSPSDSHTEAFF.

This clone was seen once. The chain joins TRBV7-2 to TRBJ1-5; no firm D call. CDR3 size: 16 residues. Germline CDR1 is SGHTA and CDR2 is FQGNSA. V was pared by 0 bases and J by 0 bases, with 9 bases between. CDR3 residues: CASSLADGYSNQPQHF. In DNA, the CDR3 is TGTGCCAGCAGCTTAGCGGACGGTTATAGCAATCAGCCCCAGCATTTT. The full variable domain, with the rest looked up from reference TRBV7-2 and TRBJ1-5, is GAGVSQSPSNKVTEKGKDVELRCDPISGHTALYWYRQSLGQGLEFLIYFQGNSAPDKSGLPSDRFSAERTGGSVSTLTIQRTQQEDSAVYLCASSLADGYSNQPQHFGDGTRLSIL.

J is TRBJ1-1 and V is TRBV7-8; D is uncertain. V dropped 5 bases and J dropped 3 bases, with 13 bases sitting between them. This CDR3 has 14 residues. In germline, CDR1 is SGHVS, CDR2 FQNEAQ. As DNA, the CDR3 is TGTGCCAGCAGCCCACGGGAGCGGGACACTGAAGCTTTCTTT. It yields the protein CASSPRERDTEAFF.

The gene calls are TRBV7-8 and TRBJ1-1; D is possibly TRBD1 (6 bases). This CDR3 spans 13 amino acids. V lost 6 bases and J 0 bases, leaving 8 bases between the germline ends. Germline assignment: CDR1 SGHVS and CDR2 FQNEAQ. The CDR3 DNA sequence: TGTGCCAGCAGACACAGGGTGAACACTGAAGCTTTCTTT. It specifies CASRHRVNTEAFF. Drawing the rest from reference TRBV7-8 and TRBJ1-1, the complete variable domain is GAGVSQSPRYKVAKRGQDVALRCDPISGHVSLFWYQQALGQGPEFLTYFQNEAQLDKSGLPSDRFFAERPEGSVSTLKIQRTQQEDSAVYLCASRHRVNTEAFFGQGTRLTVV.

The genes are TRBV30 and TRBJ2-3; no clear D gene. V dropped 4 bases and J dropped 0 bases, with 8 bases sitting between them. CDR1 and CDR2 from the germline V gene are GTSNPN and SVGIG (reference sequence). The CDR3 covers 13 residues. The CDR3 region is CAWKHPSTDTQYF. The CDR3 DNA reads as TGTGCCTGGAAGCATCCTAGCACAGATACGCAGTATTTT.

The genes are TRBV5-1 and TRBJ1-4, with D perhaps TRBD1 (5 bases). V was clipped by 2 bases and J by 8 bases, with 13 bases between them. The CDR3 loop spans 14 amino acids. CDR1 is SGHRS, CDR2 YFSETQ, per germline. CDR3 region: CASSFRDSSEKLFF. The CDR3 DNA reads as TGCGCCAGCAGCTTCCGAGACAGTAGCGAAAAACTGTTTTTT.

This sequence joins TRBV4-2 and TRBJ1-3; D unresolved. Germline loops: CDR1 LGHNA, CDR2 YNFKEQ. CDR3 length: 14 amino acids. Trimming took off 3 bases at V and 0 bases at J, with 6 bases between the two ends. CDR3 sequence (DNA): TGTGCCAGCAGCCATCCTGCCTCTGGAAACACCATATATTTT. Its translation is CASSHPASGNTIYF.

The V gene is TRBV6-5, the J gene TRBJ1-1, with unresolved D. CDR1 and CDR2 (germline): MNHEY, SVGAGI. V lost 5 bases and J lost 0, with 7 bases in between. This CDR3 spans 13 amino acids. The CDR3 sequence is CASSGVLNTEAFF. In DNA form, the CDR3 reads TGTGCCAGCAGTGGGGTTCTGAACACTGAAGCTTTCTTT.

As DNA, the CDR3 is TGTGTGGGGCAGGCTAATGAAAAACTGTTTTTT. Its translation: CVGQANEKLFF. This chain links TRBV6-4 with TRBJ1-4, with a weak D call TRBD1 (5 bases). CDR1 is MRHNA and CDR2 is SNTAGT in the germline V gene. The CDR3 is made up of 11 amino acids.

This rearrangement joins TRBV2 to TRBJ1-2; TRBD1 matches at 8 bases. The CDR3 runs to 16 residues. The ends lost 4 bases at V and 4 bases at J; junction bases unmatched: 11. Per germline, CDR1 SNHLY and CDR2 FYNNEI. DNA of the CDR3: TGTGCCAGCAGTGTATTTAAGACAGGGGCGACCTATGGCTACACCTTC. Amino acids: CASSVFKTGATYGYTF.

The chain combines TRBV10-1 with TRBJ1-6; TRBD1 is a possible D gene (5 bases). The CDR3 spans 16 residues. In germline, CDR1 is WNHNN, CDR2 SYGVQD (reference sequence). The V end was cut by 8 bases, the J end by 6 bases, with 20 bases between. The CDR3 region is CASPTHRMIGNSPLHF. The CDR3 nucleotides are TGCGCCAGCCCTACTCACAGGATGATAGGTAATTCACCCCTCCACTTT.

This chain connects TRBV6-6 to TRBJ1-3, with D unresolved. The CDR3 consists of 15 residues. Trimming removed 0 bases at V and 4 bases at J, with 10 bases between. CDR1 and CDR2 from the germline V gene are MNHNY and SVGAGI (reference sequence). The CDR3 DNA reads as TGTGCCAGCAGTTACTCGTCAGAAAGGGGAAACACCATATATTTT. It yields the protein CASSYSSERGNTIYF.